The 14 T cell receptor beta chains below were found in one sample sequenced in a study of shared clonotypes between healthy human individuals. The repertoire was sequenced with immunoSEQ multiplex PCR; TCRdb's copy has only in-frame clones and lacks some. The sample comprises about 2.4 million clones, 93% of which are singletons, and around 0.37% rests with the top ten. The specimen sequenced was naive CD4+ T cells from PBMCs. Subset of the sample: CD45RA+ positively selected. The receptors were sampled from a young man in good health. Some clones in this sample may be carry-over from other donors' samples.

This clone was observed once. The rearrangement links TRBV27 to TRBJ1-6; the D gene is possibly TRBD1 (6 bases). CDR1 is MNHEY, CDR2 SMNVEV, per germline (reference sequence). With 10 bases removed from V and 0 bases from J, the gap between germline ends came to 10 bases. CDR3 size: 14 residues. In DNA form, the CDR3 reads TGTGCCACCGACAGGAGCTCCTATAATTCACCCCTCCACTTT. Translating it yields CATDRSSYNSPLHF.

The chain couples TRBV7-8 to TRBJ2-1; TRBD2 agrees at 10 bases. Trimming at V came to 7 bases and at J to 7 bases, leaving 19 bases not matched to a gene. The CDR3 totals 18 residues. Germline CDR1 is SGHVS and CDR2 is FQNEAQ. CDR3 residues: CASNRFRPSGRGLNEQFF. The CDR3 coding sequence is TGTGCCAGCAACCGTTTCCGTCCAAGCGGGAGGGGCTTAAATGAGCAGTTCTTC.

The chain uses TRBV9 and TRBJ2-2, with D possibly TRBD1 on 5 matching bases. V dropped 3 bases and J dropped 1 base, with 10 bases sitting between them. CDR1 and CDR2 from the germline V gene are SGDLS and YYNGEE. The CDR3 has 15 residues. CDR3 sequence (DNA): TGTGCCAGCAGCGGACGGACACAGAACACCGGGGAGCTGTTTTTT. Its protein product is CASSGRTQNTGELFF. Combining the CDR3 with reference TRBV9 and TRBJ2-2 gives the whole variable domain DSGVTQTPKHLITATGQRVTLRCSPRSGDLSVYWYQQSLDQGLQFLIQYYNGEERAKGNILERFSAQQFPDLHSELNLSSLELGDSALYFCASSGRTQNTGELFFGEGSRLTVL.

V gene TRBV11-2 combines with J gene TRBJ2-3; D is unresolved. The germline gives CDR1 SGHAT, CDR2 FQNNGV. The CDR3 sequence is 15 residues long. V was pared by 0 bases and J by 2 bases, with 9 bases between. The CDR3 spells CASSLENGNTDTQYF. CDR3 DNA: TGTGCCAGCAGCTTAGAAAACGGTAACACAGATACGCAGTATTTT. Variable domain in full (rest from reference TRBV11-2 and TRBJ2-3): EAGVAQSPRYKIIEKRQSVAFWCNPISGHATLYWYQQILGQGPKLLIQFQNNGVVDDSQLPKDRFSAERLKGVDSTLKIQPAKLEDSAVYLCASSLENGNTDTQYFGPGTRLTVL.

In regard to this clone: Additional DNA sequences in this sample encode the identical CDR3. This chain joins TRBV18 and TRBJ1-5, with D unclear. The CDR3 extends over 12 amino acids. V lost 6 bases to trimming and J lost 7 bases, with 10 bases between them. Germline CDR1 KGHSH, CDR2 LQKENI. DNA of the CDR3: TGTGCCAGCTCGCGGCCGGACCAGCCCCAGCATTTT. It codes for CASSRPDQPQHF.

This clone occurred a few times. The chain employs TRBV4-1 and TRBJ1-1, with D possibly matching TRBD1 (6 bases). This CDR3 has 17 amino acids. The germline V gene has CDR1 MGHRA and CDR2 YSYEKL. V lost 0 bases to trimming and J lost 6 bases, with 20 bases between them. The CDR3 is CASSQDPGAGDESEAFF. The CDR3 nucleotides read TGCGCCAGCAGCCAAGATCCAGGGGCAGGGGATGAGTCTGAAGCTTTCTTT.

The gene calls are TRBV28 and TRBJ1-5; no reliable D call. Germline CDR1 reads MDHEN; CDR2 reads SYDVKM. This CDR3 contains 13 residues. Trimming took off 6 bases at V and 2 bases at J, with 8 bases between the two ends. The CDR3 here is CASRTMGNQPQHF. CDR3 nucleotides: TGTGCCAGCAGAACAATGGGCAATCAGCCCCAGCATTTT.

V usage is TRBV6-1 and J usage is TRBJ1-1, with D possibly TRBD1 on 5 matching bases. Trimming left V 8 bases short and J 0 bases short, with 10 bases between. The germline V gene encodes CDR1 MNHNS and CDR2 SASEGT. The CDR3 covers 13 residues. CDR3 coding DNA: TGTGCCAGCTTGGGAGGGGTGAACACTGAAGCTTTCTTT. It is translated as CASLGGVNTEAFF.

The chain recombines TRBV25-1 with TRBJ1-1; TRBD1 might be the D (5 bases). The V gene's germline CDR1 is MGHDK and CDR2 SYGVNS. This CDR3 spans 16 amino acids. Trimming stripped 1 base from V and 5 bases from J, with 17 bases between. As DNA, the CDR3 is TGTGCCAGCAGTGAATCTCTGGGGGTACGAAGGACTGAAGCTTTCTTT. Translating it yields CASSESLGVRRTEAFF.

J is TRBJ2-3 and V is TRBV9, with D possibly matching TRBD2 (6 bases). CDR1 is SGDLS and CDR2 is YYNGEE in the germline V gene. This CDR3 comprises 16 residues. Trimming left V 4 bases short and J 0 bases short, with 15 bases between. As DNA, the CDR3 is TGTGCCAGCAGCCCCAACCGCGGGGTTAGCACAGATACGCAGTATTTT. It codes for CASSPNRGVSTDTQYF.

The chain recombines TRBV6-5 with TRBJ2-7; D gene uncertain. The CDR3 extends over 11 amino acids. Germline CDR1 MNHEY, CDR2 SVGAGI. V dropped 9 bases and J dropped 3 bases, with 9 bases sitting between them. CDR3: CASADIYEQYF. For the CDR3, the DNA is TGTGCCAGTGCCGACATCTACGAGCAGTACTTC.

The CDR3 DNA follows: TGTGCCACCAGCAAGGACAGGGCAGGGACCGGGGAGCTGTTTTTT. Encoded protein: CATSKDRAGTGELFF. The chain combines TRBV15 with TRBJ2-2; 8 nucleotides agree with TRBD1. Losses at the gene ends were 4 bases for V and 5 bases for J; bases not matched to a gene: 6. The germline CDR1 and CDR2 sequences are LNHNV and YYDKDF (reference sequence). The CDR3 loop spans 15 amino acids.

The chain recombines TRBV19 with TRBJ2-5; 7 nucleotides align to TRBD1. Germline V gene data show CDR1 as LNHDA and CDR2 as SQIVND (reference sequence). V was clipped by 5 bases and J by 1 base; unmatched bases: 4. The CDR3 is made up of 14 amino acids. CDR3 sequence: CASSWGQFQETQYF. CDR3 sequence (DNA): TGTGCCAGTAGTTGGGGACAGTTCCAAGAGACCCAGTACTTC.

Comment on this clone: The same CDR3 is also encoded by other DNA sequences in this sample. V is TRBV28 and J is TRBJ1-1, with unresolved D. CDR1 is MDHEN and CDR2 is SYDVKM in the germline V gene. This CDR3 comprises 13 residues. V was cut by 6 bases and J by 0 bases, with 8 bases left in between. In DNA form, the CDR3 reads TGTGCCAGCAGGACCCCCATGAACACTGAAGCTTTCTTT. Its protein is CASRTPMNTEAFF.